This T cell receptor (beta chain) came from a study of T cell clonotyping in hematopoietic cell transplantation. Whole-study results and caveats: Broader posttransplant TCR repertoire diversity was predicted by graft donor and pretransplant recipient Inverse Simpson Index values.

Concerning this clone itself: Its specificity is unknown.

Recipient blood drawn about 28 days pretransplant and days 30, 100, 180 after. Here immunoSEQ multiplex PCR was the method, and the copy in TCRdb shows in-frame clones only, minus some. The top ten hold 5.5% of the sample, which has fewer than 9,000 clones, around 87% seen once. V lost 3 bases to trimming and J lost 1 base, with 12 bases between them. Germline V lookup: CDR1 SGDLS, CDR2 YYNGEE. The CDR3 contains 15 residues. This TCR came from a male patient between 45 and 60 years old who had an allogeneic stem cell transplant from a related donor, so the T cells may come from the graft donor. Some clones in this sample may be carry-over from other donors' samples. The chain has TRBV9 and TRBJ2-3; tentative D call: TRBD2 (5 bases). Specimen: PBMCs, collected 100 days after allogeneic stem cell transplant. This chain's CDR3 is CASSALAIGTDTQYF. In DNA form, the CDR3 reads TGTGCCAGCAGCGCCCTAGCTATAGGCACAGATACGCAGTATTTT.